This T cell receptor (beta chain) came from a study of blood T cell repertoires in COVID-19. About the research overall: Whether acute or convalescent, the COVID-19 samples came from the United States, Italy and Spain. PBMCs, B-cell-depleted T cells, or T cells provided the cDNA or gDNA that made up the material.

Methods used by the authors: Reference gene primer amplification yielded estimated nucleated cell counts. Some clones are missing from TCRdb's copy, which holds only in-frame ones; the method was immunoSEQ multiplex PCR. The V and J calls and clone size were taken over from that table, and D and trimming were inferred from the DNA. The sample shows tens of thousands of clones, around 87% of them seen only once. This CDR3 has 15 residues. The V end was cut by 3 bases, the J end by 0 bases, with 12 bases between. Germline V gene sequence: CDR1 KGHSH, CDR2 LQKENI. This receptor was identified in a human donor in a cohort sampled during active COVID-19. The chain has TRBV18 and TRBJ2-7; D ambiguous. The sequenced sample was peripheral blood. DNA of the CDR3: TGTGCCAGCTCACCCCCTGCAGCGAGCTCCTACGAGCAGTACTTC. This codes for CASSPPAASSYEQYF.